This T cell receptor (beta chain) was observed in a study of T-cell memory formation after mild COVID-19. The V gene's germline CDR1 is MNHEY and CDR2 SMNVEV (reference sequence). V lost 6 bases and J lost 4, with 15 bases in between. The CDR3 spans 14 residues. MiXCR, run by TCRdb on the 5' RACE reads, gives a single entry per CDR3 protein. The profile shows hundreds of thousands of distinct CDR3 sequences, roughly 15% of them singletons. The sample was PBMCs or a T cell subset sorted from them (not recorded which). The V gene is TRBV27, the J gene TRBJ1-1; D remains unclear. The TCR comes from a man aged 18 to 29 who had mild COVID-19 (a few samples of this study predate the infection). Cell type and time point are not known. The CDR3 loop is CASSREGWGTEAFF. CDR3 nucleotides: TGTGCCAGCAGCCGAGAAGGGTGGGGCACTGAAGCTTTCTTT.